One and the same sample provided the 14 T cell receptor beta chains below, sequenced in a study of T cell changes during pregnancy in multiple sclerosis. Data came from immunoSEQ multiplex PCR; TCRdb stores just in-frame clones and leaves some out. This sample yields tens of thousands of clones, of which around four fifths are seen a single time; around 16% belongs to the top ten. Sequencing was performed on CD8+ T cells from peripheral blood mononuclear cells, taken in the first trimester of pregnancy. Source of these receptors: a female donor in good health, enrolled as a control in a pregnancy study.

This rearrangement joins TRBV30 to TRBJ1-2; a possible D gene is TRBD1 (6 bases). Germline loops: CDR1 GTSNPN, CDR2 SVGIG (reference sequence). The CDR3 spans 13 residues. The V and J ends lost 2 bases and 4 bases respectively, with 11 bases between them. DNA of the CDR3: TGTGCCTGGAGTTCGTCGACAGGCTATGGCTACACCTTC. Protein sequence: CAWSSSTGYGYTF.

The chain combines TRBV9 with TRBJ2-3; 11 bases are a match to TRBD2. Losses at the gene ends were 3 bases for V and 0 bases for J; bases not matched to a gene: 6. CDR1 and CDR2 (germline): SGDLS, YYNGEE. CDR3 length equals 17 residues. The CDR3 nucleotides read TGTGCCAGCAGCGCACTAGCGGGGGAGCCTAGCACAGATACGCAGTATTTT. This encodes CASSALAGEPSTDTQYF.

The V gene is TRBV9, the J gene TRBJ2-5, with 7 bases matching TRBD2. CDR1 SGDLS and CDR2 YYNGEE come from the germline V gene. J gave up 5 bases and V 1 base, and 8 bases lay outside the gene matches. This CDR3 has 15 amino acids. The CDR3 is CASSVREGGKETQYF. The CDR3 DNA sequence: TGTGCCAGCAGCGTAAGGGAGGGCGGGAAGGAGACCCAGTACTTC.

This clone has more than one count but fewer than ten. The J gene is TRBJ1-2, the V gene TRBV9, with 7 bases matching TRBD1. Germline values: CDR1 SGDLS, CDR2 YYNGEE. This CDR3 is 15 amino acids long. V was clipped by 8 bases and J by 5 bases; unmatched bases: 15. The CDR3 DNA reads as TGTGCCAGTAGGGGGACAGACCCAACCAGATATGGCTACACCTTC. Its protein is CASRGTDPTRYGYTF.

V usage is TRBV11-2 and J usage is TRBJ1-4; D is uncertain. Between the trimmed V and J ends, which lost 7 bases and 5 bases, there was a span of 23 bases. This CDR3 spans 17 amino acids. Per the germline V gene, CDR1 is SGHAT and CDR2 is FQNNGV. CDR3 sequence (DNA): TGTGCCAGCATCAACCTCCCGAATCAGGAGGTGAATGAAAAACTGTTTTTT. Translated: CASINLPNQEVNEKLFF.

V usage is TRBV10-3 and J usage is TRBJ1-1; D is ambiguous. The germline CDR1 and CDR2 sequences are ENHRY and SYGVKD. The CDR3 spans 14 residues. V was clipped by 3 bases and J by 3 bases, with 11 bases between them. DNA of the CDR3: TGTGCCATCAGTGATAGTCGAGGGTACACTGAAGCTTTCTTT. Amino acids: CAISDSRGYTEAFF.

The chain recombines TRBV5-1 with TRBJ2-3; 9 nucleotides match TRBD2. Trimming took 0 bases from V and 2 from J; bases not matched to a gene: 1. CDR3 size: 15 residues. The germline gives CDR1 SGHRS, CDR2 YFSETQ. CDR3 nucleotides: TGCGCCAGCAGCTTGGCTAGCGGGGACACAGATACGCAGTATTTT. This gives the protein CASSLASGDTDTQYF.

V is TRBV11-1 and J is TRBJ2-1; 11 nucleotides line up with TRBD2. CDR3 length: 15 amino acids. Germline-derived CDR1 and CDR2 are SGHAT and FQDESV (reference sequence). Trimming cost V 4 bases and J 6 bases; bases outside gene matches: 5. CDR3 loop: CASSSGLAGRNEQFF. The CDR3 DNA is TGTGCCAGCAGCTCAGGACTAGCGGGCCGCAATGAGCAGTTCTTC. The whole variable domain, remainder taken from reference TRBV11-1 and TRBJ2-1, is EAEVAQSPRYKITEKSQAVAFWCDPISGHATLYWYRQILGQGPELLVQFQDESVVDDSQLPKDRFSAERLKGVDSTLKIQPAELGDSAMYLCASSSGLAGRNEQFFGPGTRLTVL.

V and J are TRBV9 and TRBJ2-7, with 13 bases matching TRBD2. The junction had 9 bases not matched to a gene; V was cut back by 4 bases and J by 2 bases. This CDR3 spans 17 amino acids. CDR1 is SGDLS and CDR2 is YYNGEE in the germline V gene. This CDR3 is CASSQRTSGSYPYEQYF. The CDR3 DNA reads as TGTGCCAGCAGCCAACGGACTAGCGGGAGTTATCCCTACGAGCAGTACTTC.

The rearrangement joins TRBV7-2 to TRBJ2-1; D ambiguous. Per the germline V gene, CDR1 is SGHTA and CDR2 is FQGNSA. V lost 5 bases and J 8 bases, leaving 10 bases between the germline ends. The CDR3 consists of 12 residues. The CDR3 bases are TGTGCCAGCAGCGAACCAAGCCATGAGCAGTTCTTC. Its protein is CASSEPSHEQFF.

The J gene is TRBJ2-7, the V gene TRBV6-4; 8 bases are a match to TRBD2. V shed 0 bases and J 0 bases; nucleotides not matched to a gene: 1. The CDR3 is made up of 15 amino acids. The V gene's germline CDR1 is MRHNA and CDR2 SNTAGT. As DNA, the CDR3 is TGTGCCAGCAGTGACTCGGCGGGGGGCTCCTACGAGCAGTACTTC. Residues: CASSDSAGGSYEQYF.

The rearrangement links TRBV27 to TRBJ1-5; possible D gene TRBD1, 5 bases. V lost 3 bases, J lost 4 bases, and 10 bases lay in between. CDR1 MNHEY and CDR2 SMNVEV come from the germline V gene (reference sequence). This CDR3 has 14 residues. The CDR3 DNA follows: TGTGCCAGCAGTTTGGGCAGGGTTAATCAGCCCCAGCATTTT. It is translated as CASSLGRVNQPQHF.

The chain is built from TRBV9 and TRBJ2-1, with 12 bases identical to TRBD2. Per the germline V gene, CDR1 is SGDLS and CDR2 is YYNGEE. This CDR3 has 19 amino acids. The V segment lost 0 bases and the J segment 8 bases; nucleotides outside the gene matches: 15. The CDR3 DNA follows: TGTGCCAGCAGCGTAGACCAGGTTCCTCACTCTAGCGGGAGGGATGAGCAGTTCTTC. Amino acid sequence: CASSVDQVPHSSGRDEQFF.

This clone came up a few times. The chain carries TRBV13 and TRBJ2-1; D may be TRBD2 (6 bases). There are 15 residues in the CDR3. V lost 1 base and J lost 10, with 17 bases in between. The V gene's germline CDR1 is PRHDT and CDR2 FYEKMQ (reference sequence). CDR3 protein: CASSLEGTGAGEQFF. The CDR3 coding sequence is TGTGCCAGCAGCTTAGAAGGGACTGGCGCGGGGGAGCAGTTCTTC.